The 23 T cell receptor beta chains presented below share a single source sample, sequenced in a study of blood T cell repertoires in COVID-19 (dated by TCRdb to 2018 to 2021). Libraries came from the immunoSEQ multiplex PCR assay. Held by TCRdb, this immuneACCESS table contains in-frame sequences only and omits some clones. Under half of the omission traces to an unresolved V gene where checked; the cause of the rest is unknown. The sample includes 100,000 to 150,000 clones, with about 74% observed a single time. Less than 6.5% of the sample is in the top ten clones. Sequences were obtained from peripheral blood. These receptors were taken from a man aged 60 to 75 with acute or convalescent COVID-19.

The chain joins TRBV25-1 to TRBJ1-5; D gene uncertain. V lost 6 bases, J lost 2 bases, and 17 bases lay in between. The CDR3 length is 16 residues. The germline CDR1 and CDR2 sequences are MGHDK and SYGVNS. The CDR3 sequence is CASRWADFVCNQPQHF. CDR3 nucleotide sequence: TGTGCCAGCAGATGGGCGGACTTCGTTTGCAATCAGCCCCAGCATTTT.

The chain is built from TRBV18 and TRBJ1-5; D might be TRBD1 (5 bases). The length of the CDR3 is 15 residues. The germline CDR1 and CDR2 sequences are KGHSH and LQKENI. Deletions cut 5 bases from V and 5 bases from J, with 16 bases between. The CDR3: CASSTRQSSDQPQHF. The CDR3 nucleotides read TGTGCCAGCTCAACACGACAGAGCTCCGATCAGCCCCAGCATTTT. The variable domain in full, completed from reference TRBV18 and TRBJ1-5, reads NAGVMQNPRHLVRRRGQEARLRCSPMKGHSHVYWYRQLPEEGLKFMVYLQKENIIDESGMPKERFSAEFPKEGPSILRIQQVVRGDSAAYFCASSTRQSSDQPQHFGDGTRLSIL.

The chain is built from TRBV6-2 or TRBV6-3 and TRBJ2-1, with 11 bases lining up with TRBD2. CDR1 is MNHEY, CDR2 SVGEGT, per germline. The CDR3 consists of 14 residues. Trimming cost V 6 bases and J 11 bases; bases outside gene matches: 9. CDR3 DNA sequence: TGTGCCAGCAGCGATACTAGCGGGGGACCCAAGCAGTTCTTC. Amino acids: CASSDTSGGPKQFF.

This clone has only one observation. The chain joins TRBV7-6 to TRBJ2-3, with 8 nucleotides matching TRBD2. J lost 9 bases, V lost 4 bases, and 21 bases had no gene match. Germline loops: CDR1 SGHVS, CDR2 FNYEAQ. The CDR3 consists of 18 residues. CDR3 sequence reads: CASSSTPALAGFTSTQYF. The CDR3 DNA follows: TGTGCCAGCAGCTCAACACCCGCTCTAGCGGGCTTTACATCAACGCAGTATTTT.

This chain links TRBV6-2 or TRBV6-3 with TRBJ2-7; TRBD2 might be the D (5 bases). CDR1 and CDR2 (germline): MNHEY, SVGEGT. This CDR3 has 19 amino acids. V dropped 3 bases and J dropped 4 bases, with 28 bases sitting between them. CDR3 loop: CASSYPRDVSIRFPYEQYF. The CDR3 DNA follows: TGTGCCAGCAGTTATCCCCGGGATGTGTCGATTCGGTTTCCTTACGAGCAGTACTTC.

This clone showed up just a few times. This sequence joins TRBV3-1 (or the pseudogene TRBV3-2) and TRBJ2-7; possibly TRBD1 for D (6 bases). V was cut by 3 bases and J by 2 bases, with 11 bases left in between. This CDR3 region has 14 residues. Per germline, CDR1 LGHDT and CDR2 YNNKEL (reference sequence). The CDR3, as DNA: TGTGCCAGCAGCCAGATACAGGGACCCTACGAGCAGTACTTC. Protein sequence: CASSQIQGPYEQYF.

The chain has TRBV6-1 and TRBJ1-1; D is uncertain. Trimming took 0 bases from V and 11 from J, leaving 13 bases between them. CDR1 and CDR2 from the germline V gene are MNHNS and SASEGT. CDR3 length: 13 residues. The CDR3 region has the DNA TGTGCCAGCAGTGAAGCCTTTCTGCCGGGGGCTTTCTTT. Amino acid sequence: CASSEAFLPGAFF.

This clone was detected only once. The V gene is TRBV3-1 (or the pseudogene TRBV3-2), the J gene TRBJ2-3; 11 bases are a match to TRBD2. V gave up 4 bases and J gave up 0 bases; unmatched junction bases: 6. There are 17 residues in the CDR3. Per germline, CDR1 LGHDT and CDR2 YNNKEL (reference sequence). For the CDR3, the DNA is TGTGCCAGCAGCCTCAGACTAGCGGGGACTAGCACAGATACGCAGTATTTT. This gives the protein CASSLRLAGTSTDTQYF.

The chain has TRBV28 and TRBJ1-2; TRBD1 is a possible D gene (5 bases). Germline V gene data show CDR1 as MDHEN and CDR2 as SYDVKM. Trimming cost V 2 bases and J 8 bases, with 15 bases left between them. This CDR3 has 14 residues. The CDR3 here is CASSLGSGLEGYTF. CDR3 sequence (DNA): TGTGCCAGCAGTTTAGGTTCAGGGTTGGAGGGCTACACCTTC.

The rearrangement uses TRBV6-6 and TRBJ1-1; possible D gene TRBD1, 6 bases. This CDR3 has 13 amino acids. V gave up 2 bases and J gave up 5 bases, with 9 bases separating them. Germline CDR1 and CDR2: MNHNY and SVGAGI (reference sequence). CDR3 coding DNA: TGTGCCAGCAGTTACGGGGGCTCGACTGAAGCTTTCTTT. It translates to CASSYGGSTEAFF.

This chain joins TRBV2 and TRBJ2-7, with 9 positions matching TRBD1. Trimming cost V 4 bases and J 4 bases; bases outside gene matches: 8. Germline V gene data show CDR1 as SNHLY and CDR2 as FYNNEI. The CDR3 loop spans 15 amino acids. The CDR3, as DNA: TGTGCCAGCAGTGGTACAGGGGGCTTCAGTTACGAGCAGTACTTC. Residues: CASSGTGGFSYEQYF.

The chain has TRBV11-2 and TRBJ1-5, with D tentatively TRBD1 (6 bases). The CDR3 sequence is 15 residues long. CDR1 is SGHAT, CDR2 FQNNGV, per germline. Trimming took off 2 bases at V and 7 bases at J, with 15 bases between the two ends. The DNA of the CDR3 is TGTGCCAGCAGCTTAACTGCTTCAGGGGACCAGCCCCAGCATTTT. It specifies CASSLTASGDQPQHF.

This clone was detected a few times. The J gene is TRBJ2-3, the V gene TRBV30, with TRBD2 matching over 7 bases. Trimming cost V 2 bases and J 4 bases; bases outside gene matches: 12. Looked up from germline, CDR1 is GTSNPN and CDR2 is SVGIG (reference sequence). The CDR3 consists of 16 residues. Here the CDR3 DNA reads TGTGCCTGGAGTCCTTGGGAGGGCCTAGCGGCAGATACGCAGTATTTT. Its protein product is CAWSPWEGLAADTQYF. Filled out from reference TRBV30 and TRBJ2-3, the complete variable domain reads SQTIHQWPATLVQPVGSPLSLECTVEGTSNPNLYWYRQAAGRGLQLLFYSVGIGQISSEVPQNLSASRPQDRQFILSSKKLLLSDSGFYLCAWSPWEGLAADTQYFGPGTRLTVL.

This clone was counted a single time. This chain joins TRBV4-2 and TRBJ1-6, with unresolved D. The CDR3 totals 14 residues. Germline V gene data show CDR1 as LGHNA and CDR2 as YNFKEQ. Trimming cost V 1 base and J 4 bases, with 5 bases left between them. CDR3 DNA sequence: TGTGCCAGCAGCCAAGGACAATATAATTCACCCCTCCACTTT. Residues: CASSQGQYNSPLHF.

V gene TRBV4-1 combines with J gene TRBJ1-5, with a weak D call TRBD1 (6 bases). CDR3 length: 16 amino acids. Trimming left V 1 base short and J 4 bases short, with 14 bases between. The germline V gene encodes CDR1 MGHRA and CDR2 YSYEKL. CDR3 nucleotides: TGCGCCAGCAGCCAAGGGATACAGGGTCGTAATCAGCCCCAGCATTTT. Its protein product is CASSQGIQGRNQPQHF.

V is TRBV18 and J is TRBJ1-5; no reliable D call. The CDR3 consists of 13 residues. Trimming removed 3 bases from V and 3 bases from J, with 6 bases in between. CDR1 KGHSH and CDR2 LQKENI come from the germline V gene. The CDR3 DNA reads as TGTGCCAGCTCACCGGAGTTCAATCAGCCCCAGCATTTT. Translating it yields CASSPEFNQPQHF.

V is TRBV28 and J is TRBJ2-2; 8 bases line up with TRBD1. CDR1 is MDHEN, CDR2 SYDVKM, per germline. Unmatched junction bases numbered 14, after V lost 6 bases and J lost 2 bases. The CDR3 runs to 18 residues. Here the CDR3 reads CASSSWLLGQANTGELFF. CDR3 bases: TGTGCCAGCAGCTCCTGGCTTTTGGGACAGGCCAACACCGGGGAGCTGTTTTTT.

This clone occurred once. One base separates it from a far larger clone, so it is likely a read error. The chain is built from TRBV27 and TRBJ1-2; possibly TRBD1 for D (6 bases). The CDR3 runs to 13 residues. V gave up 5 bases and J gave up 2 bases, with 9 bases separating them. Germline V lookup: CDR1 MNHEY, CDR2 SMNVEV (reference sequence). The CDR3 nucleotides are TGTGCCAGCAGTGATACAGGGAACTATGGCTACACCTTC. Its protein is CASSDTGNYGYTF.

The chain is built from TRBV5-1 and TRBJ2-5; 8 bases fit TRBD2. The CDR3 has 15 residues. V was pared by 4 bases and J by 4 bases, with 9 bases of the junction left unmatched. Germline CDR1 reads SGHRS; CDR2 reads YFSETQ. CDR3 region: CASSTSGTRGETQYF. The CDR3, as DNA: TGCGCCAGCAGCACGAGCGGGACTAGAGGAGAGACCCAGTACTTC.

The rearrangement uses TRBV19 and TRBJ1-2; D is unclear. Germline CDR1 and CDR2: LNHDA and SQIVND (reference sequence). This CDR3 has 12 amino acids. The V and J ends lost 3 bases and 3 bases respectively, with 5 bases between them. The CDR3 DNA is TGTGCCAGTAGTATCAATTACTATGGCTACACCTTC. This gives the protein CASSINYYGYTF.

The genes are TRBV10-3 and TRBJ1-1; D remains ambiguous. Germline loops: CDR1 ENHRY, CDR2 SYGVKD. The CDR3 has 13 amino acids. Trimming took off 5 bases at V and 4 bases at J, with 11 bases between the two ends. For the CDR3, the DNA is TGTGCCATCAGTACAAGGGAGGGCACTGAAGCTTTCTTT. Translated, it gives CAISTREGTEAFF.

The chain links TRBV3-1 (or the pseudogene TRBV3-2) to TRBJ2-5; tentative D call: TRBD1 (7 bases). The CDR3 length is 14 residues. Germline V gene sequence: CDR1 LGHDT, CDR2 YNNKEL (reference sequence). With 2 bases removed from V and 5 bases from J, the gap between germline ends came to 12 bases. The CDR3 is CASSQRAGGETQYF. DNA for the CDR3: TGTGCCAGCAGCCAAAGGGCAGGGGGGGAGACCCAGTACTTC.

This clone was detected ten times or more. This chain joins TRBV29-1 and TRBJ2-7; TRBD1 matches at 9 bases. From germline, CDR1 is SQVTM and CDR2 ANQGSEA. J lost 4 bases, V lost 6 bases, and 7 bases had no gene match. CDR3 length equals 13 residues. This chain's CDR3 is CSVAGTGFYEQYF. In DNA form, the CDR3 reads TGCAGCGTCGCCGGGACAGGGTTTTACGAGCAGTACTTC.